This T cell receptor beta chain was sequenced for a study of cytomegalovirus exposure and HLA in healthy donors. The V and J ends lost 6 bases and 7 bases, in that order; junction bases with no gene match: 10. This CDR3 comprises 14 residues. Per germline, CDR1 MDHEN and CDR2 SYDVKM. In the PCR, 60 Vbeta and 13 Jbeta primers were used. Sequenced by immunoSEQ multiplex PCR; TCRdb stores in-frame clones only, minus some. The sample holds about 140,000 clones, roughly three quarters seen once. The TCR was taken from a female donor in good health and CMV-seronegative. The rearrangement uses TRBV28 and TRBJ1-1; 8 bases match TRBD1. The sequencing sample was made of PBMCs. The CDR3: CASSGGTGYFEAFF. In nucleotides, the CDR3 is TGTGCCAGCAGCGGAGGGACAGGTTATTTTGAAGCTTTCTTT.